This T cell receptor (beta chain) was observed in a study of CD8 T cells in ankylosing spondylitis (TCRdb year 2017). Study-wide context: The study profiled T cell receptor beta repertoires in healthy donors and ankylosing spondylitis patients to find disease-linked TCR variants. Peripheral blood samples were taken, and synovial fluid was additionally collected from ankylosing spondylitis patients. The full study cohort comprised approximately 23 ankylosing spondylitis patients and approximately 100 healthy donors. Results and caveats for the whole study, not just this receptor: The disease-linked clones showed a CD8+ phenotype and occurred at relatively low frequencies in peripheral blood. Blood from ankylosing spondylitis patients appeared to be characterized by a TCR beta motif made up of several highly homologous amino acid variants. Some TCR beta motif variants had previously been reported in synovial fluid and blood of reactive arthritis patients, which suggested common disease-initiation mechanisms. Significant enrichment of the disease-linked clones was reported in matched synovial fluid samples from ankylosing spondylitis patients.

Sequencing used an Illumina HiSeq 2500. Quantitative 5'-RACE with molecular barcodes was used to prepare TCR beta libraries. Concerning the study's data processing: A new computational method, built on a probabilistic model of VDJ rearrangement, was used to identify disease-linked TCR variants. The raw public data were reprocessed by TCRdb itself: fastp quality trimming at Q25, MiXCR clonotype calling, in-frame beta chains only. Duplicate CDR3 protein sequences are folded into a single record with the most common DNA and genes. Clone size and V and J calls follow TCRdb, not the original study. Within this sample are 150,000 to 200,000 distinct CDR3 sequences, with under 15% of them counted one time only. Clones ranked in the top ten supply approximately 10% of the sample. Reading the germline V gene gives CDR1 SGHRS and CDR2 YFSETQ. The CDR3, cysteine through phenylalanine, is 18 amino acids long. Just CDR3 DNA is preserved here, 54 bases in frame from base 1. V ends up 1 base short and J 6 bases short, with an unmatched junction base count of 17.

Notes on this clonotype: What this receptor recognizes is not known. Qualities for individual bases were not recorded, and no much larger clone is one base off.

The receptor comes from a female donor with ankylosing spondylitis or in good health (not recorded which). The chain employs TRBV5-1 and TRBJ2-7, and 9 junction bases match TRBD1. The sample comprised blood, either unsorted or a sorted T cell fraction (not recorded which). The CDR3 loop reads CASSLFSDRGMGSREQYF. At the DNA level, the sequence is TGCGCCAGCAGCTTGTTTTCGGACAGGGGAATGGGTTCACGCGAGCAGTACTTC.